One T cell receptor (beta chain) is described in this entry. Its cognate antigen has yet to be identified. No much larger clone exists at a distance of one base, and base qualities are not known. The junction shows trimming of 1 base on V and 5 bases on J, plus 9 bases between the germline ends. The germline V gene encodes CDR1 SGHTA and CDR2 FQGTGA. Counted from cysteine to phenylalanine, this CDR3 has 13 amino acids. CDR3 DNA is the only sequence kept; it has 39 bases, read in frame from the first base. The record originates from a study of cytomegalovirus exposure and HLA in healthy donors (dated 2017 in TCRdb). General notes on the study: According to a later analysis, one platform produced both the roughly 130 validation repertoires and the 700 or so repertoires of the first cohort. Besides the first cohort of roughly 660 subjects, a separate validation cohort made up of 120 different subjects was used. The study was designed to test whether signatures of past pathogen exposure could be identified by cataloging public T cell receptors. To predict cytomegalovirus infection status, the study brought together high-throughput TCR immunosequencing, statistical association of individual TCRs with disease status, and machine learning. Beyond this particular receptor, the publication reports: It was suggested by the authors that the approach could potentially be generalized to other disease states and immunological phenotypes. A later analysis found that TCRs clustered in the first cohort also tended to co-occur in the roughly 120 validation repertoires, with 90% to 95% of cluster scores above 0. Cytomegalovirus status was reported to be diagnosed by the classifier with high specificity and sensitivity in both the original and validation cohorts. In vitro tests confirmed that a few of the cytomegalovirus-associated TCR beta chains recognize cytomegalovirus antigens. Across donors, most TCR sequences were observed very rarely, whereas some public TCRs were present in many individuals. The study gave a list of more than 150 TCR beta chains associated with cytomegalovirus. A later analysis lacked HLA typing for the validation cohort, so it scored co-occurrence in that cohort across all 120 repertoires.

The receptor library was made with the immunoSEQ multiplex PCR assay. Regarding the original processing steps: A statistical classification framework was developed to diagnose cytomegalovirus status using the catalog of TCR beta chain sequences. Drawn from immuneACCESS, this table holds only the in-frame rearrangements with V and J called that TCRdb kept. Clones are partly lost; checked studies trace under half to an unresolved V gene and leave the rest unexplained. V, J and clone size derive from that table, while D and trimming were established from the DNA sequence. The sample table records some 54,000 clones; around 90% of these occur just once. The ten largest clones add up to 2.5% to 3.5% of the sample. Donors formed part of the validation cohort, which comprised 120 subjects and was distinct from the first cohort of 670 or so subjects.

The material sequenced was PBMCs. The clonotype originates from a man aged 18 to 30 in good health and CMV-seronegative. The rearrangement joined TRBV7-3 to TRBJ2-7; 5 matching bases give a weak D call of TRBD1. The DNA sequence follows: TGTGCCAGCAGCTTAAGGCCCAGGGACGAGCAGTACTTC. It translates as CASSLRPRDEQYF.